This TCR beta chain was captured in a study of T-cell reconstitution after alpha-beta-depleted transplantation in children. This CDR3 has 13 residues. CDR1 is MGHRA and CDR2 is YSYEKL in the germline V gene. The V gene lost 8 bases and the J gene lost 2 bases, with 13 bases spanning the gap. TCRbeta library construction was performed incorporating unique molecular identifiers. MiXCR, applied by TCRdb to the PCR reads, yields one record per CDR3 protein. The table lists roughly 500,000 distinct CDR3 sequences, 15% to 20% of them singletons, with 3% to 3.5% in the top ten. There are a few counts of this clonotype.

This material consisted of PBMCs from the stem cell graft donor, taken from the stem cell graft. This TCR was recovered from a human donor who donated a stem cell graft to a child with acute lymphoblastic leukemia. V usage is TRBV4-1 and J usage is TRBJ2-7; D may be TRBD1 (5 bases). For the CDR3, the DNA is TGCGCCAGCGCGTGGCAGGGAACCTACGAGCAGTACTTC. Residues: CASAWQGTYEQYF.